Presented here are 20 T cell receptor beta chains from one specimen sequenced in a study of cytomegalovirus exposure and HLA in healthy donors. In the PCR, 60 Vbeta and 13 Jbeta primers were used. Assay used: immunoSEQ multiplex PCR; TCRdb lists only in-frame clones, some missing. There are more than 100,000 clones in the sample; roughly three quarters occur only once, and about 1% lies in the top ten. Sequencing was carried out using PBMCs. The receptors were gathered from a woman aged 55-70 years in good health and CMV-seronegative.

This clone was seen only a few times. The chain combines TRBV28 with TRBJ2-5; TRBD2 might be the D (6 bases). Judging by the DNA end, TRBJ2-7 fits better; the J call may be wrong. There are 13 residues in the CDR3. Germline values: CDR1 MDHEN, CDR2 SYDVKM. The CDR3 DNA sequence: TGTGCCAGCAGCCACCGGGACTCAGACGAGCAGTACTTC. This codes for CASSHRDSDEQYF.

V is TRBV27 and J is TRBJ1-5, with D tentatively TRBD1 (6 bases). CDR3 length equals 17 residues. Between the trimmed V and J ends, which lost 7 bases and 0 bases, there was a span of 19 bases. Germline lookup yields CDR1 MNHEY and CDR2 SMNVEV (reference sequence). This CDR3 reads CASTGPMGQHSNQPQHF. CDR3 coding DNA: TGTGCCAGCACTGGACCGATGGGACAACATAGCAATCAGCCCCAGCATTTT.

V is TRBV2 and J is TRBJ1-3; 7 bases are a match to TRBD1. There are 14 residues in the CDR3. The germline V gene encodes CDR1 SNHLY and CDR2 FYNNEI. V gave up 4 bases and J gave up 5 bases; unmatched junction bases: 5. The CDR3 is CASSGDSRRNTIYF. The CDR3 DNA sequence: TGTGCCAGCAGTGGGGACAGTCGACGAAACACCATATATTTT.

This chain connects TRBV27 to TRBJ2-3, with D maybe TRBD1 (6 bases). This CDR3 contains 14 residues. CDR1 is MNHEY, CDR2 SMNVEV, per germline (reference sequence). Trimming removed 6 bases from V and 8 bases from J, with 18 bases in between. DNA of the CDR3: TGTGCCAGCAGCAGAGGAGACTTAGGGGGTACGCAGTATTTT. It translates to CASSRGDLGGTQYF.

The chain uses TRBV6-6 and TRBJ2-1, with D tentatively TRBD2 (6 bases). The germline gives CDR1 MNHNY, CDR2 SVGAGI (reference sequence). This CDR3 region has 14 residues. V was cut by 6 bases and J by 6 bases, with 15 bases left in between. In DNA, the CDR3 is TGTGCCAGCAGCCCTCAAGGACTACCCAATGAGCAGTTCTTC. Its protein is CASSPQGLPNEQFF.

This chain's CDR3 is CASSEGLAGVREQFF. The CDR3 DNA follows: TGTGCCAGCAGTGAAGGGCTAGCGGGAGTTCGGGAGCAGTTCTTC. V is TRBV2 and J is TRBJ2-1; 10 bases fit TRBD2. There are 15 residues in the CDR3. Germline values: CDR1 SNHLY, CDR2 FYNNEI. J lost 10 bases, V lost 1 base, and 7 bases had no gene match.

This clone occurred once. The chain joins TRBV14 to TRBJ2-7; tentative D call: TRBD1 (6 bases). The germline gives CDR1 SGHDN, CDR2 FVKESK. There are 13 residues in the CDR3. Trimming pared 4 bases from V and 2 bases from J, leaving 9 bases between. In nucleotides, the CDR3 is TGTGCCAGCAGCCGAGGACAGACCTACGAGCAGTACTTC. Translated: CASSRGQTYEQYF.

The V gene is TRBV19, the J gene TRBJ2-3; D unresolved. Germline V gene sequence: CDR1 LNHDA, CDR2 SQIVND (reference sequence). This CDR3 contains 13 residues. The V end was cut by 5 bases, the J end by 0 bases, with 6 bases between. The CDR3 bases are TGTGCCAGTAGTTCCCTCAGCACAGATACGCAGTATTTT. Encoded protein: CASSSLSTDTQYF.

CDR3 in amino acids: CAGGGPQTDTQYF. CDR3 nucleotide sequence: TGTGCCGGGGGAGGGCCACAGACAGATACGCAGTATTTT. The J gene is TRBJ2-3, the V gene TRBV5-4, with 7 bases that match TRBD2. Germline V CDR1 and CDR2: SGHNT, YYREEE (reference sequence). The CDR3 spans 13 residues. V dropped 10 bases and J dropped 3; count of bases not matched to a gene: 8.

This clone was counted between two and nine times. V is TRBV9 and J is TRBJ2-2; the D gene is possibly TRBD2 (6 bases). Germline CDR1 is SGDLS and CDR2 is YYNGEE. Trimming removed 3 bases at V and 4 bases at J, with 10 bases between. CDR3 length equals 14 residues. The CDR3 here is CASSGGAGTGELFF. The CDR3 bases are TGTGCCAGCAGCGGCGGGGCAGGCACCGGGGAGCTGTTTTTT. Combining the CDR3 with reference TRBV9 and TRBJ2-2 gives the whole variable domain DSGVTQTPKHLITATGQRVTLRCSPRSGDLSVYWYQQSLDQGLQFLIQYYNGEERAKGNILERFSAQQFPDLHSELNLSSLELGDSALYFCASSGGAGTGELFFGEGSRLTVL.

This chain connects TRBV14 to TRBJ2-7; D perhaps matches TRBD2 (6 bases). The CDR3 has 14 amino acids. Germline values: CDR1 SGHDN, CDR2 FVKESK. Trimming took 4 bases from V and 3 from J, leaving 13 bases between them. CDR3 protein: CASSLGGGLYEQYF. The DNA of the CDR3 is TGTGCCAGCAGCCTCGGGGGAGGACTCTACGAGCAGTACTTC.

The chain joins TRBV7-8 to TRBJ1-1; D is ambiguous. This CDR3 spans 12 amino acids. Trimming took 5 bases from V and 2 from J, leaving 6 bases between them. Germline V gene sequence: CDR1 SGHVS, CDR2 FQNEAQ. CDR3 residues: CASSRTNTEAFF. For the CDR3, the DNA is TGTGCCAGCAGCCGGACTAACACTGAAGCTTTCTTT.

The chain carries TRBV7-9 and TRBJ1-2; 7 bases are shared with TRBD1. J was trimmed by 6 bases and V by 5 bases; bases with no gene match: 12. The length of the CDR3 is 15 residues. Germline assignment: CDR1 SEHNR and CDR2 FQNEAQ (reference sequence). Here the CDR3 reads CASSPLRQGTHGYTF. The CDR3 nucleotides are TGTGCCAGCAGCCCCCTGCGACAGGGAACTCATGGCTACACCTTC.

V gene TRBV9 combines with J gene TRBJ2-2; weak D call: TRBD1 (6 bases). The CDR3 is 16 amino acids. Germline assignment: CDR1 SGDLS and CDR2 YYNGEE. V gave up 5 bases and J gave up 0 bases, with 14 bases separating them. The CDR3 spells CASSRTDRSNTGELFF. The CDR3 DNA reads TGTGCCAGCAGTCGTACGGACAGATCGAACACCGGGGAGCTGTTTTTT.

This clone was seen only once. The chain joins TRBV10-1 to TRBJ1-1; D call uncertain. Germline V lookup: CDR1 WNHNN, CDR2 SYGVQD (reference sequence). Deletions cut 9 bases from V and 0 bases from J, with 23 bases between. The CDR3 is made up of 17 amino acids. The CDR3 reads CASPREGQTPMNTEAFF. CDR3 DNA sequence: TGCGCCAGTCCTAGGGAGGGCCAAACCCCTATGAACACTGAAGCTTTCTTT.

The table lists this clone with a count of one. The V and J genes are TRBV19 and TRBJ1-1, with D possibly matching TRBD1 (5 bases). V gave up 8 bases and J gave up 4 bases, with 17 bases separating them. CDR3 length: 14 amino acids. Germline loops: CDR1 LNHDA, CDR2 SQIVND (reference sequence). For the CDR3, the DNA is TGTGCCAGTCGAATGGGGCAGGGCCCCACTGAAGCTTTCTTT. This translates into CASRMGQGPTEAFF.

The chain uses TRBV28 and TRBJ2-1, with TRBD2 matching over 15 bases. The CDR3 spans 16 residues. The V gene end was trimmed by 6 bases and the J gene end by 3 bases; junction bases not matched to a gene: 3. The V gene's germline CDR1 is MDHEN and CDR2 SYDVKM. The CDR3 DNA reads as TGTGCCAGCAGGAGGACTAGCGGGGGGGGCTACAATGAGCAGTTCTTC. This translates into CASRRTSGGGYNEQFF. The entire variable domain, with the rest obtained from reference TRBV28 and TRBJ2-1, is as follows: DVKVTQSSRYLVKRTGEKVFLECVQDMDHENMFWYRQDPGLGLRLIYFSYDVKMKEKGDIPEGYSVSREKKERFSLILESASTNQTSMYLCASRRTSGGGYNEQFFGPGTRLTVL.

This chain uses TRBV4-1 with TRBJ1-5; 8 bases match TRBD1. The germline V gene has CDR1 MGHRA and CDR2 YSYEKL. After removal of 2 bases from V and 7 bases from J, the junction contained 10 bases not matched to a gene. This CDR3 spans 16 amino acids. The CDR3 is CASSQYLSGGGQPQHF. DNA of the CDR3: TGCGCCAGCAGCCAATACCTATCAGGGGGCGGACAGCCCCAGCATTTT.

The chain is built from TRBV5-6 and TRBJ2-2; 13 nucleotides line up with TRBD2. The CDR3 contains 18 residues. V trimming: 4 bases; J trimming: 2 bases; junction bases outside the gene matches: 8. Germline V lookup: CDR1 SGHDT, CDR2 YYEEEE. The DNA of the CDR3 is TGTGCCAGCAGCGAGTGGGGACTAGCGGGGACCAACACCGGGGAGCTGTTTTTT. Translated, it gives CASSEWGLAGTNTGELFF.

The chain joins TRBV11-1 to TRBJ2-5, with TRBD2 matching 11 bases. Germline V gives CDR1 SGHAT, CDR2 FQDESV (reference sequence). The CDR3 sequence is 19 residues long. V shed 6 bases and J 3 bases; nucleotides not matched to a gene: 18. The CDR3 sequence: CASRPGVYSGGDSEETQYF. The DNA for the CDR3 is TGTGCCAGCAGACCGGGAGTTTATAGCGGGGGGGACTCAGAAGAGACCCAGTACTTC.